The 17 T cell receptor beta chains below were found in one sample sequenced in a study of shared clonotypes between healthy human individuals. Positive CCR7 selection of CD45RO-negative cells yielded the naive CD8 cells, and terminally differentiated effector memory CD45RA+ cells were excluded. Here immunoSEQ multiplex PCR was the method, and the copy in TCRdb shows in-frame clones only, minus some. This table has about 2 million clones, just under 95% appearing once. Sequencing input: naive CD8+ T cells sorted from blood. These receptors originate from a man younger than 35 in good health.

The V gene is TRBV6-1, the J gene TRBJ2-3, with D perhaps assigned TRBD1 or TRBD2 (6 bases each). From germline, CDR1 is MNHNS and CDR2 SASEGT. This CDR3 has 15 residues. V dropped 5 bases and J dropped 2 bases, with 14 bases sitting between them. CDR3 amino acids: CASSPTGAVTDTQYF. As DNA, the CDR3 is TGTGCCAGCAGTCCCACGGGGGCGGTCACAGATACGCAGTATTTT.

The rearrangement links TRBV7-9 to TRBJ2-3; no firm D call. Germline V gives CDR1 SEHNR, CDR2 FQNEAQ (reference sequence). This CDR3 comprises 13 residues. V shed 5 bases and J shed 8 bases, with 14 bases lying between them. The CDR3 DNA sequence: TGTGCCAGCAGCCTGCCCACGGGCGGTACGCAGTATTTT. Protein: CASSLPTGGTQYF. Looking up the rest from reference TRBV7-9 and TRBJ2-3 gives the full variable domain: DTGVSQNPRHKITKRGQNVTFRCDPISEHNRLYWYRQTLGQGPEFLTYFQNEAQLEKSRLLSDRFSAERPKGSFSTLEIQRTEQGDSAMYLCASSLPTGGTQYFGPGTRLTVL.

The V call is TRBV19, the J call TRBJ2-2; D might be TRBD2 (6 bases). Germline V gives CDR1 LNHDA, CDR2 SQIVND (reference sequence). V gave up 6 bases and J gave up 7 bases, with 12 bases separating them. This CDR3 is 13 amino acids long. The CDR3 is CASSGSGLGELFF. As DNA, the CDR3 is TGTGCCAGTAGCGGCTCGGGACTCGGGGAGCTGTTTTTT.

Only one count was recorded for this clone. In DNA form, the CDR3 reads TGCAGCGTTGAAGATATCCACGGGACAGGGGGCTATTATGGCTACACCTTC. Amino acid sequence: CSVEDIHGTGGYYGYTF. The V gene is TRBV29-1, the J gene TRBJ1-2; 12 bases match TRBD1. Germline CDR1 reads SQVTM; CDR2 reads ANQGSEA. This CDR3 comprises 17 residues. V was clipped by 0 bases and J by 5 bases; unmatched bases: 10.

The V gene is TRBV21-1, the J gene TRBJ2-7; the table's D call TRBD2 went unverified against the DNA. TRBV21-1 is a known pseudogene. The CDR3 sequence is 16 residues long. The CDR3 nucleotides read TGTGCCAGCAGCAAAGATCGGGGGGCGCTTTCCTACGAGCAGTACTTC. Its translation is CASSKDRGALSYEQYF.

The chain couples TRBV2 to TRBJ1-5; D unclear. The CDR3 totals 13 residues. V lost 3 bases, J lost 3 bases, and 6 bases lay in between. The germline V gene encodes CDR1 SNHLY and CDR2 FYNNEI. CDR3 region: CASSDRNNQPQHF. CDR3 nucleotide sequence: TGTGCCAGCAGTGACAGGAACAATCAGCCCCAGCATTTT.

A word on this clone: The same CDR3 is also encoded by other DNA sequences in this sample. V gene TRBV4-3 combines with J gene TRBJ2-7, with D perhaps matching TRBD2 (5 bases). The CDR3 has 14 amino acids. Trimming stripped 0 bases from V and 2 bases from J, with 8 bases between. Per germline, CDR1 LGHNA and CDR2 YSLEER. DNA for the CDR3: TGCGCCAGCAGCCAAGACCGGGGTCCCTACGAGCAGTACTTC. This gives the protein CASSQDRGPYEQYF.

Turning to this clone: Other DNA sequences of this sample code for an identical CDR3. This chain links TRBV28 with TRBJ1-3, with 8 bases that match TRBD1. The CDR3 consists of 16 residues. Trimming removed 3 bases from V and 1 base from J; junction bases left unmatched: 5. Germline lookup yields CDR1 MDHEN and CDR2 SYDVKM. The CDR3 DNA reads TGTGCCAGCAGTTTGGACAGGGAGGGATCTGGAAACACCATATATTTT. This translates into CASSLDREGSGNTIYF.

The rearrangement links TRBV4-1 to TRBJ2-2; 14 bases fit TRBD2. This CDR3 region has 16 residues. The J segment lost 4 bases and the V segment lost 3 bases, leaving 1 base of the junction unmatched. Germline values: CDR1 MGHRA, CDR2 YSYEKL. The CDR3 coding sequence is TGCGCCAGCAGCCACGGGACTAGCGGGAGCACCGGGGAGCTGTTTTTT. Translating it yields CASSHGTSGSTGELFF.

This clone was seen once. The V gene is TRBV7-6, the J gene TRBJ1-1; D perhaps matches TRBD1 (6 bases). V was cut by 5 bases and J by 2 bases, with 9 bases left in between. Germline V gene lookup returns CDR1 SGHVS and CDR2 FNYEAQ. This CDR3 has 13 residues. The CDR3 DNA sequence: TGTGCCAGCAGCGGGGGACAAAACACTGAAGCTTTCTTT. Protein sequence: CASSGGQNTEAFF.

The CDR3 is CASSFPLANTEAFF. The CDR3 nucleotides read TGTGCCAGCAGTTTCCCGCTCGCTAACACTGAAGCTTTCTTT. This chain joins TRBV28 and TRBJ1-1; D is uncertain. Germline values: CDR1 MDHEN, CDR2 SYDVKM. With 3 bases removed from V and 2 bases from J, the gap between germline ends came to 10 bases. This CDR3 comprises 14 residues.

The gene calls are TRBV19 and TRBJ1-6; D is uncertain. The CDR3 length is 14 residues. V lost 1 base and J lost 10, with 11 bases in between. Germline V gene sequence: CDR1 LNHDA, CDR2 SQIVND (reference sequence). The CDR3 here is CASSIAGTGSPLHF. As DNA, the CDR3 is TGTGCCAGTAGTATAGCGGGAACGGGATCACCCCTCCACTTT.

The CDR3 is CASSQVPREWGEQYF. CDR3 nucleotide sequence: TGCGCCAGCAGCCAAGTTCCACGGGAGTGGGGCGAGCAGTACTTC. This rearrangement joins TRBV4-3 to TRBJ2-7; tentative D call: TRBD2 (6 bases). V was trimmed by 1 base and J by 6 bases, leaving 16 bases between them. CDR3 size: 15 residues. From germline, CDR1 is LGHNA and CDR2 YSLEER.

V usage is TRBV19 and J usage is TRBJ2-4; no reliable D call. CDR1 is LNHDA, CDR2 SQIVND, per germline (reference sequence). The CDR3 length is 14 residues. V dropped 8 bases and J dropped 2 bases, with 13 bases sitting between them. This CDR3 is CASEKETSKNIQYF. CDR3 nucleotide sequence: TGTGCCAGTGAGAAGGAAACTTCCAAAAACATTCAGTACTTC.

This CDR3 reads CASSLILAGGELFF. For the CDR3, the DNA is TGTGCCAGCAGTTTAATCCTAGCGGGAGGGGAGCTGTTTTTT. The gene calls are TRBV28 and TRBJ2-2, with TRBD2 matching over 9 bases. The CDR3 spans 14 residues. The V segment lost 2 bases and the J segment 8 bases; nucleotides outside the gene matches: 3. The germline V gene encodes CDR1 MDHEN and CDR2 SYDVKM.

The chain employs TRBV6-1 and TRBJ2-7; weak D call: TRBD2 (7 bases). V lost 6 bases, J lost 4 bases, and 19 bases lay in between. CDR1 is MNHNS, CDR2 SASEGT, per germline. The CDR3 has 15 residues. This chain's CDR3 is CASSPWGGAGYEQYF. The CDR3 DNA sequence: TGTGCCAGCAGCCCTTGGGGGGGCGCGGGATACGAGCAGTACTTC.

Here the CDR3 reads CASSLQRDRALGVSYEQYF. CDR3 nucleotides: TGTGCCAGCAGCCTCCAACGGGACAGGGCCCTGGGGGTCTCCTACGAGCAGTACTTC. This chain uses TRBV7-6 with TRBJ2-7; 9 bases fit TRBD1. This CDR3 region has 19 residues. In germline, CDR1 is SGHVS, CDR2 FNYEAQ. J lost 0 bases, V lost 5 bases, and 17 bases had no gene match.